One sample yielded the 17 T cell receptor beta chains listed below, sequenced in a study of cytomegalovirus exposure and HLA in healthy donors. It was with 60 Vbeta and 13 Jbeta primers that the PCR ran. Sequencing used immunoSEQ multiplex PCR; TCRdb keeps in-frame clones, though not all of them. Here the sample spans more than 140,000 clones, about four fifths being singletons. The material sequenced was PBMCs. The source is a young man in good health and CMV-seropositive.

The V and J genes are TRBV18 and TRBJ2-5; TRBD1 is a possible D gene (5 bases). The CDR3 length is 16 residues. Germline CDR1 reads KGHSH; CDR2 reads LQKENI. Trimming shortened V by 4 bases and J by 5 bases, and 20 bases separated the two germline ends. CDR3 bases: TGTGCCAGCTCACGAGGCAATGGGGCCATGAGCGAGACCCAGTACTTC. It is translated as CASSRGNGAMSETQYF.

The chain recombines TRBV5-1 with TRBJ2-7, with a tentative D call TRBD2 (5 bases). There are 15 residues in the CDR3. Germline V CDR1 and CDR2: SGHRS, YFSETQ. With 9 bases removed from V and 3 bases from J, the gap between germline ends came to 22 bases. The CDR3 sequence is CATSPAAGTFYEQYF. CDR3 nucleotide sequence: TGCGCCACCTCACCAGCGGCGGGCACGTTCTACGAGCAGTACTTC. The full variable domain, rest sourced from reference TRBV5-1 and TRBJ2-7, is KAGVTQTPRYLIKTRGQQVTLSCSPISGHRSVSWYQQTPGQGLQFLFEYFSETQRNKGNFPGRFSGRQFSNSRSEMNVSTLELGDSALYLCATSPAAGTFYEQYFGPGTRLTVT.

The chain carries TRBV11-2 and TRBJ2-7; D perhaps matches TRBD2 (6 bases). Trimming took off 4 bases at V and 7 bases at J, with 17 bases between the two ends. CDR1 and CDR2 from the germline V gene are SGHAT and FQNNGV. CDR3 size: 14 residues. The CDR3 here is CASSSGLRPEEQYF. The CDR3, as DNA: TGTGCCAGCAGCTCGGGACTGCGGCCGGAGGAGCAGTACTTC.

This clone showed up just once. The chain joins TRBV10-2 to TRBJ1-1, with TRBD1 identical over 8 bases. After removal of 6 bases from V and 11 bases from J, the junction contained 8 bases not matched to a gene. Germline V CDR1 and CDR2: WSHSY, SAAADI. The CDR3 has 12 amino acids. In DNA form, the CDR3 reads TGCGCCAGCAGAGACCCAGGGGGCGCGGCTTTCTTT. Translating gives CASRDPGGAAFF.

V is TRBV27 and J is TRBJ2-7; maybe TRBD1 (5 bases). The CDR3 runs 17 residues. V was shortened by 2 bases and J by 5 bases, with 22 bases between the two germline ends. Germline V lookup: CDR1 MNHEY, CDR2 SMNVEV (reference sequence). CDR3 residues: CASSLKGNPQVSHEQYF. CDR3 DNA: TGTGCCAGCAGTTTAAAGGGAAATCCACAGGTTTCCCACGAGCAGTACTTC.

The J gene is TRBJ2-5, the V gene TRBV5-1, with 7 bases matching TRBD2. Trimming at V came to 1 base and at J to 3 bases, leaving 6 bases not matched to a gene. This CDR3 has 15 amino acids. Looked up from germline, CDR1 is SGHRS and CDR2 is YFSETQ. CDR3 region: CASSLTSAGKETQYF. The DNA for the CDR3 is TGCGCCAGCAGCTTGACCTCAGCGGGGAAAGAGACCCAGTACTTC.

This clone was found a few times. This chain uses TRBV7-2 with TRBJ2-3; 7 nucleotides align to TRBD2. Trimming took 5 bases from V and 6 from J; bases not matched to a gene: 14. The CDR3 loop spans 16 amino acids. CDR1 is SGHTA, CDR2 FQGNSA, per germline. The CDR3, as DNA: TGTGCCAGCAGCCAAGCGGGACTGGCTAATGGGGATACGCAGTATTTT. It encodes CASSQAGLANGDTQYF.

The rearrangement links TRBV7-2 to TRBJ1-1; D gene ambiguous. CDR3 length: 14 amino acids. Between the trimmed V and J ends, which lost 3 bases and 4 bases, there was a span of 12 bases. The germline V gene encodes CDR1 SGHTA and CDR2 FQGNSA. This chain's CDR3 is CASSFTGSGTEAFF. In nucleotides, the CDR3 is TGTGCCAGCAGCTTCACGGGGAGCGGCACTGAAGCTTTCTTT.

The CDR3 nucleotides are TGTGCCAGCAGCGTAGACCGTGGTCGAGGACAGGGGGGGCGGTCTACGCAGTATTTT. Translation gives CASSVDRGRGQGGRSTQYF. This chain links TRBV9 with TRBJ2-3, with 10 bases aligning to TRBD1. This CDR3 is 19 amino acids long. Germline CDR1 is SGDLS and CDR2 is YYNGEE. Trimming took 0 bases from V and 8 from J; bases not matched to a gene: 18. Full variable domain (missing parts from reference TRBV9 and TRBJ2-3): DSGVTQTPKHLITATGQRVTLRCSPRSGDLSVYWYQQSLDQGLQFLIQYYNGEERAKGNILERFSAQQFPDLHSELNLSSLELGDSALYFCASSVDRGRGQGGRSTQYFGPGTRLTVL.

V is TRBV5-8 and J is TRBJ2-7; 8 bases are shared with TRBD1. Trimming cost V 5 bases and J 2 bases; bases outside gene matches: 3. This CDR3 spans 13 amino acids. Looked up from germline, CDR1 is SGHTS and CDR2 is YDEGEE. The CDR3 coding sequence is TGTGCCAGCAGACCAGGGGGCCCCTACGAGCAGTACTTC. Amino acids: CASRPGGPYEQYF.

This chain joins TRBV15 and TRBJ1-2; tentatively, D is TRBD1 (5 bases). CDR3 length: 16 residues. The ends were cut back, 0 bases at V and 4 bases at J, with 15 bases in the middle. Germline V gene data show CDR1 as LNHNV and CDR2 as YYDKDF (reference sequence). The CDR3 loop is CATSRDSGKLSYGYTF. Written as DNA, the CDR3 is TGTGCCACCAGCAGAGATTCAGGGAAGCTGTCCTATGGCTACACCTTC.

Worth noting for this clone: One end of the junction varies from germline; a read error may be responsible. The rearrangement uses TRBV2 and TRBJ2-6; 7 bases map to TRBD1. Germline CDR1 and CDR2: SNHLY and FYNNEI. The CDR3 is made up of 18 amino acids. The CDR3 region has the DNA TGTGCCAGCAGTGAAGGGTTAGGGGGCGCGGGTGGGGCCAACGGCCTGACTTTC. Protein sequence: CASSEGLGGAGGANGLTF. The variable domain in full, completed from reference TRBV2 and TRBJ2-6, reads EPEVTQTPSHQVTQMGQEVILRCVPISNHLYFYWYRQILGQKVEFLVSFYNNEISEKSEIFDDQFSVERPDGSNFTLKIRSTKLEDSAMYFCASSEGLGGAGGANGLTFGAGSRLTVL.

The CDR3 loop is CASSSDGGSTDTQYF. CDR3 bases: TGTGCCAGCAGTTCTGACGGAGGAAGCACAGATACGCAGTATTTT. This rearrangement joins TRBV27 to TRBJ2-3, with D possibly matching TRBD2 (5 bases). Trimming left V 4 bases short and J 0 bases short, with 11 bases between. This CDR3 comprises 15 residues. From germline, CDR1 is MNHEY and CDR2 SMNVEV (reference sequence).

The rearrangement joins TRBV19 to TRBJ2-1, with a weak D call TRBD1 (6 bases). The CDR3 is 13 amino acids. The V gene lost 5 bases and the J gene lost 7 bases, with 12 bases spanning the gap. Germline values: CDR1 LNHDA, CDR2 SQIVND (reference sequence). CDR3 protein: CASSVGDKNEQFF. CDR3 in DNA: TGTGCCAGTAGTGTGGGGGACAAGAATGAGCAGTTCTTC.

The chain joins TRBV5-5 to TRBJ2-7, with D perhaps TRBD1 (5 bases). This CDR3 is 14 amino acids long. Looked up from germline, CDR1 is SGHKS and CDR2 is YYEKEE (reference sequence). Trimming pared 7 bases from V and 4 bases from J, leaving 18 bases between. CDR3 sequence: CASRQNPSTYEQYF. CDR3 DNA: TGTGCCAGCCGACAGAACCCAAGCACTTACGAGCAGTACTTC.

This rearrangement joins TRBV6-1 to TRBJ2-2, with 7 bases aligning to TRBD2. Germline CDR1 MNHNS, CDR2 SASEGT. With 2 bases clipped from V and 1 base from J, the junction kept 1 base outside the gene matches. The CDR3 is 15 amino acids. The DNA of the CDR3 is TGTGCCAGCAGTGAATTAGCGGGGAACACCGGGGAGCTGTTTTTT. Residues: CASSELAGNTGELFF.

V gene TRBV19 combines with J gene TRBJ1-6, with TRBD1 as a possible D gene (5 bases). Germline V gene data show CDR1 as LNHDA and CDR2 as SQIVND (reference sequence). V dropped 2 bases and J dropped 8 bases, with 7 bases sitting between them. The CDR3 has 13 residues. The CDR3 is CASSIRGDSPLHF. In nucleotides, the CDR3 is TGTGCCAGTAGTATAAGGGGCGATTCACCCCTCCACTTT.